The 18 T cell receptor beta chains presented below share a single source sample, sequenced in a study of breast tumors, draining lymph nodes, adjacent tissues. TCRdb reanalysed the multiplex PCR reads using MiXCR and keeps one entry per CDR3 protein. This sample has 20,000 or so distinct CDR3 sequences, with 50% found just once. Sequencing was done on a sample of breast tumor tissue. These receptors were collected from a female donor with breast cancer. Some clones in this sample may be carry-over from other donors' samples.

This clonotype has a count of ten or more. One end of the junction is discordant with germline, which a read error may explain. CDR3 residues: CASSHSLMVETQYF. CDR3 nucleotides: TGTGCCAGCAGTCACTCGTTGATGGTGGAGACCCAGTACTTC. This sequence joins TRBV6-5 and TRBJ2-5; D gene ambiguous. From germline, CDR1 is MNHEY and CDR2 SVGAGI. The CDR3 has 14 residues.

This clonotype was recorded at least ten times. This chain links TRBV27 with TRBJ2-5; 10 bases are shared with TRBD2. The CDR3 is made up of 14 amino acids. Trimming took 8 bases from V and 5 from J; bases not matched to a gene: 8. Germline CDR1 is MNHEY and CDR2 is SMNVEV (reference sequence). This CDR3 reads CASRLAGDGETQYF. The CDR3 DNA sequence: TGTGCCAGCCGGCTAGCGGGAGATGGTGAGACCCAGTACTTC.

This clonotype rates as large. The chain couples TRBV4-3 to TRBJ2-6; no clear D. The CDR3 loop spans 16 amino acids. Trimming removed 3 bases from V and 0 bases from J, with 9 bases in between. Germline V gene lookup returns CDR1 LGHNA and CDR2 YSLEER. The CDR3 region is CASSQVVSSGANVLTF. In nucleotides, the CDR3 is TGCGCCAGCAGCCAGGTCGTAAGCTCTGGGGCCAACGTCCTGACTTTC.

This clonotype rates as medium-sized. The V gene is TRBV20-1, the J gene TRBJ2-7, with 7 bases that match TRBD2. The CDR3 is made up of 12 amino acids. With 0 bases clipped from V and 4 bases from J, the junction kept 0 bases outside the gene matches. Germline V gives CDR1 DFQATT, CDR2 SNEGSKA (reference sequence). The CDR3 DNA is TGCAGTGCTAGAGAGCGGGAGTACGAGCAGTACTTC. Its protein product is CSAREREYEQYF.

The chain links TRBV20-1 to TRBJ2-2; TRBD2 agrees at 14 bases. The CDR3 consists of 17 residues. The trim removed 6 bases at V and 1 base at J, leaving 7 bases unmatched. Germline CDR1 and CDR2: DFQATT and SNEGSKA (reference sequence). The CDR3 spells CSAEGLAGGQNTGELFF. The CDR3, as DNA: TGCAGTGCGGAAGGACTAGCGGGAGGACAGAACACCGGGGAGCTGTTTTTT.

This clonotype is deemed medium-sized (0.01 to 0.1%). The chain joins TRBV20-1 to TRBJ1-2, with TRBD1 matching over 10 bases. There are 13 residues in the CDR3. Germline-derived CDR1 and CDR2 are DFQATT and SNEGSKA (reference sequence). The V gene end was trimmed by 5 bases and the J gene end by 4 bases; junction bases not matched to a gene: 4. In DNA form, the CDR3 reads TGCAGTGCTCCGGGACAGGGGACCTATGGCTACACCTTC. Protein: CSAPGQGTYGYTF.

J is TRBJ2-3 and V is TRBV6-4; 11 bases are a match to TRBD2. There are 18 residues in the CDR3. The V and J ends lost 5 bases and 0 bases, in that order; junction bases with no gene match: 10. The germline V gene has CDR1 MRHNA and CDR2 SNTAGT. CDR3 amino acids: CASSSRGLAAPSTDTQYF. CDR3 coding DNA: TGTGCCAGCAGTTCCAGGGGACTAGCGGCTCCGAGCACAGATACGCAGTATTTT.

Many counts were recorded for this clonotype. The rearrangement links TRBV19 to TRBJ2-1; a weak D match, TRBD2 (7 bases). Germline V gene lookup returns CDR1 LNHDA and CDR2 SQIVND (reference sequence). The CDR3 has 16 amino acids. The V end was cut by 3 bases, the J end by 10 bases, with 22 bases between. The CDR3 sequence: CASSMEDGGPRDEQFF. CDR3 sequence (DNA): TGTGCCAGTAGTATGGAGGACGGGGGGCCCCGGGACGAGCAGTTCTTC.

V and J are TRBV7-3 and TRBJ2-7; TRBD1 matches 8 bases. CDR1 is SGHTA and CDR2 is FQGTGA in the germline V gene. V lost 3 bases and J lost 5; bases outside the gene matches: 12. This CDR3 is 16 amino acids long. CDR3 DNA: TGTGCCAGCAGCTTCCCCGGGACCTGGGGACAGGACGAGCAGTACTTC. It is translated as CASSFPGTWGQDEQYF.

This chain links TRBV4-1 with TRBJ2-5; D is unclear. This CDR3 region has 12 residues. CDR1 and CDR2 from the germline V gene are MGHRA and YSYEKL. The V end lost 0 bases, the J end lost 9 bases, and 8 bases lay between the germline ends. The CDR3 DNA is TGCGCCAGCAGCCAAGATTTCGGACCCCAGTACTTC. This sequence encodes CASSQDFGPQYF.

This sequence joins TRBV7-3 and TRBJ2-3; possible D gene TRBD1, 6 bases. Trimming shortened V by 5 bases and J by 11 bases, and 17 bases separated the two germline ends. The length of the CDR3 is 13 residues. CDR1 and CDR2 (germline): SGHTA, FQGTGA. CDR3 sequence (DNA): TGTGCCAGCAGCAATGGGGGCGGCAATGAGCAGTATTTT. This translates into CASSNGGGNEQYF.

This clonotype is medium-sized. The gene calls are TRBV11-2 and TRBJ1-2; no clear D gene. The CDR3 has 14 residues. Trimming stripped 1 base from V and 4 bases from J, with 10 bases between. The germline gives CDR1 SGHAT, CDR2 FQNNGV. The DNA for the CDR3 is TGTGCCAGCAGCTTAGCCAGGTTGGGCTATGGCTACACCTTC. It encodes CASSLARLGYGYTF.

This clonotype was counted ten times or more. J is TRBJ2-3 and V is TRBV6-4; D possibly matches TRBD1 or TRBD2 (5 bases each). This CDR3 is built from 13 residues. V lost 3 bases, J lost 2 bases, and 6 bases lay in between. Germline V lookup: CDR1 MRHNA, CDR2 SNTAGT. The CDR3 nucleotides are TGTGCCAGCAGTGAGGGGGACACAGATACGCAGTATTTT. Translated, it gives CASSEGDTDTQYF.

By sample share, this clonotype is medium-sized. V and J are TRBV6-6 and TRBJ2-7; 11 bases agree with TRBD1. Germline-derived CDR1 and CDR2 are MNHNY and SVGAGI (reference sequence). The J segment lost 2 bases and the V segment lost 5 bases, leaving 14 bases of the junction unmatched. This CDR3 spans 18 amino acids. The CDR3 is CASSQGFWQGQGAYEQYF. CDR3 sequence (DNA): TGTGCCAGCAGTCAGGGGTTTTGGCAGGGACAGGGGGCCTACGAGCAGTACTTC.

The chain uses TRBV24-1 and TRBJ2-1; a possible D gene is TRBD2 (5 bases). Trimming cost V 1 base and J 1 base, with 16 bases left between them. The CDR3 length is 18 residues. CDR1 and CDR2 (germline): KGHDR, SFDVKD. The CDR3, as DNA: TGTGCCACCAGTGATTTCTCGGCTTACCCGGGATCCTACAATGAGCAGTTCTTC. This sequence encodes CATSDFSAYPGSYNEQFF.

This clonotype has just a few counts. Just one base apart from a much larger clone, this may be a read error. The CDR3 end shows no conserved phenylalanine or tryptophan, and so a read error is likely. V and J are TRBV7-2 and TRBJ2-4, with D perhaps matching TRBD2 (5 bases). CDR3 size: 14 residues. Per the germline V gene, CDR1 is SGHTA and CDR2 is FQGNSA. V lost 0 bases, J lost 7 bases, and 10 bases lay in between. CDR3 in DNA: TGTGCCAGCAGCTTAGCACTAGATAGGAACATTCAGTACCTC. Its translation is CASSLALDRNIQYL.

The V and J genes are TRBV19 and TRBJ1-5; D is ambiguous. Germline CDR1 is LNHDA and CDR2 is SQIVND (reference sequence). The V end was cut by 7 bases, the J end by 6 bases, with 22 bases between. The CDR3 extends over 16 amino acids. The CDR3 bases are TGTGCCAGTAATCGTGCGGGTCGACAATTGAGTCAGCCCCAGCATTTT. Amino acid sequence: CASNRAGRQLSQPQHF.

Ten or more counts support this clonotype. The rearrangement joins TRBV5-1 to TRBJ1-5; D might be TRBD1 (6 bases). V shed 0 bases and J shed 7 bases, with 14 bases lying between them. This CDR3 contains 15 residues. The germline V gene has CDR1 SGHRS and CDR2 YFSETQ. The DNA for the CDR3 is TGCGCCAGCAGCTTGGAATCCGGGGGGCTACAGCCCCAGCATTTT. Translation: CASSLESGGLQPQHF.